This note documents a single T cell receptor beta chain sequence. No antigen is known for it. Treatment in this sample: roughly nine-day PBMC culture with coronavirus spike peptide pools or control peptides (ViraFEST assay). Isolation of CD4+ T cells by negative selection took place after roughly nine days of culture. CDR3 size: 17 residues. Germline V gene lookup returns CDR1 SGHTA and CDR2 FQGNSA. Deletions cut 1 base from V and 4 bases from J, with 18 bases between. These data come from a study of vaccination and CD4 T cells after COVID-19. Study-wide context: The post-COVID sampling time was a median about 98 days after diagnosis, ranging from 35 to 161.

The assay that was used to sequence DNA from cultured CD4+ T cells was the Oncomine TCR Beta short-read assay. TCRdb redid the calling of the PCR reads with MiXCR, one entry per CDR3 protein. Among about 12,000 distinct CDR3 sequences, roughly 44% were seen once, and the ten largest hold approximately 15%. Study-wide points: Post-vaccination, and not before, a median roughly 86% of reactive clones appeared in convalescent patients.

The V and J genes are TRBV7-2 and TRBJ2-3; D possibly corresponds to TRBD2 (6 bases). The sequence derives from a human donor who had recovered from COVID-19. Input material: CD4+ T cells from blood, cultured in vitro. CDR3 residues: CASSLEGFGGWSDTQYF. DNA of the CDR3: TGTGCCAGCAGCTTAGAGGGGTTCGGGGGTTGGTCAGATACGCAGTATTTT.